The clone carrying this T cell receptor beta chain was observed a handful of times. Its antigen is undetermined. The source of the sample is a study of beta chain features in type 1 diabetes. Study-wide results and limits: Type 1 diabetes patients showed a moderate but significant shortening of TCRB CDR3s in all four CD4+ subsets. Lower insertion and higher deletion counts appeared at VDJ junctions in type 1 diabetes patients.

What was sequenced were expressed TCRB transcripts, since all of the isolated RNA had been reverse transcribed. Naive, central memory and regulatory T cell samples averaged about 3.57 million immunoSEQ reads each. Method: immunoSEQ multiplex PCR; TCRdb's copy keeps in-frame clones and lacks some. The data hold 500,000 to 650,000 clones, with around 12% observed a single time. Stem cell-like memory, regulatory, central memory and naive CD4+ cells were sorted via CD45RO/CCR7/CD25/CD127/CD95/CD27. The CDR3 extends over 15 amino acids. Trimming left V 1 base short and J 6 bases short, with 14 bases between. Germline V lookup: CDR1 LGHNT, CDR2 FRNRAP.

The rearrangement links TRBV12-5 to TRBJ2-3, with a weak D call TRBD1 (5 bases). The source is a man aged 25 to 40 with type 1 diabetes. The specimen sequenced was naive CD4+ T cells from blood. CDR3 DNA sequence: TGTGCTAGTGGTTTGGGACAGACCCCAGGGGATACGCAGTATTTT. As protein: CASGLGQTPGDTQYF.